This entry concerns a single T cell receptor beta chain. This record comes from a study of blood T cell repertoires in COVID-19. V lost 5 bases and J lost 0, with 11 bases in between. Germline-derived CDR1 and CDR2 are LNHDA and SQIVND (reference sequence). The CDR3 loop spans 15 amino acids. Original processing methods: Amplifying reference gene primers gave estimates of nucleated cell counts. Profiling relied on immunoSEQ multiplex PCR, and the TCRdb table lists in-frame clones only, not all of them. D and trimming were read from the DNA, whereas the V and J calls and clone size are those reported in that table. This sample carries about 210,000 clones, 75% to 90% of them seen once, and the ten largest clones take under 8%.

Sequencing was done on a sample of peripheral blood. The chain combines TRBV19 with TRBJ1-3, with unresolved D. This sequence was found in a man aged 55 to 69 with acute or convalescent COVID-19. The CDR3 sequence is CASSAIDASGNTIYF. The CDR3 region has the DNA TGTGCCAGTAGTGCGATAGATGCCTCTGGAAACACCATATATTTT.